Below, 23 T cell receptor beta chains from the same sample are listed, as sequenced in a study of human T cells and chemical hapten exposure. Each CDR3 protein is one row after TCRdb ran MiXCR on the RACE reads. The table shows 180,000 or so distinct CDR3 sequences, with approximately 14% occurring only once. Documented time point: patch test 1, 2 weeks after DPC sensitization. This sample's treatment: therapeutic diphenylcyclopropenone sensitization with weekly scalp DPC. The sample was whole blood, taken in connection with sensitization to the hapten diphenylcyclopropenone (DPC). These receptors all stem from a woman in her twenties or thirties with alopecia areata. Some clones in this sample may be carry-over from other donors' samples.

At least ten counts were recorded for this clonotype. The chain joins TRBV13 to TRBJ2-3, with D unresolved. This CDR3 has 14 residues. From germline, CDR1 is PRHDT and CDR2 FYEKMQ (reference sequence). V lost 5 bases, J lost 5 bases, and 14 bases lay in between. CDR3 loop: CASSPRPGLDTQYF. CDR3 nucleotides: TGTGCCAGCAGCCCCCGTCCCGGGTTAGATACGCAGTATTTT. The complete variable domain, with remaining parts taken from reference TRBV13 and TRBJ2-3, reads AAGVIQSPRHLIKEKRETATLKCYPIPRHDTVYWYQQGPGQDPQFLISFYEKMQSDKGSIPDRFSAQQFSDYHSELNMSSLELGDSALYFCASSPRPGLDTQYFGPGTRLTVL.

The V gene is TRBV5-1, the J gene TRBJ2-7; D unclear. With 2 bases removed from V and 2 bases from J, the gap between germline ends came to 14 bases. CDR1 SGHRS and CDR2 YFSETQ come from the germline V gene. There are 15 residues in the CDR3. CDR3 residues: CASSFSERWPYEQYF. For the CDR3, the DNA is TGCGCCAGCAGCTTCTCAGAACGGTGGCCCTACGAGCAGTACTTC.

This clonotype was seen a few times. This CDR3 is CASSNRQGAKETQYF. CDR3 coding DNA: TGTGCCAGCAGCAACCGACAGGGGGCAAAGGAGACCCAGTACTTC. The rearrangement joins TRBV7-2 to TRBJ2-5, with 10 bases that match TRBD1. The germline CDR1 and CDR2 sequences are SGHTA and FQGNSA. After removal of 5 bases from V and 5 bases from J, the junction contained 8 bases not matched to a gene. The length of the CDR3 is 15 residues.

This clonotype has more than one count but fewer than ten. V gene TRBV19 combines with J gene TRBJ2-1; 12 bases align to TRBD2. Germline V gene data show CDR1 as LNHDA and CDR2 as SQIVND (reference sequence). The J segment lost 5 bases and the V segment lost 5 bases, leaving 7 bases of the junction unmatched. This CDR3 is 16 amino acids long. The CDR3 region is CASSGTSGGTNNEQFF. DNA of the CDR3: TGTGCCAGTAGTGGTACTAGCGGGGGGACCAACAATGAGCAGTTCTTC.

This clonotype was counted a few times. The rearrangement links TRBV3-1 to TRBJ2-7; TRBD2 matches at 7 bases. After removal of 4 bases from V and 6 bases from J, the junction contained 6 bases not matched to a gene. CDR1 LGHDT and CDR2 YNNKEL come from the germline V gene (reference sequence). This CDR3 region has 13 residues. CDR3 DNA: TGTGCCAGCAGCCGCGGCGAGCGGGGCGAGCAGTACTTC. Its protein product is CASSRGERGEQYF.

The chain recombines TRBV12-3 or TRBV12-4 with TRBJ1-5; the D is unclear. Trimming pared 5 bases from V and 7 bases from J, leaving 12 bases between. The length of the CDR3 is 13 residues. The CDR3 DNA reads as TGTGCCAGCAGTATCAACCCGACACAGCCCCAGCATTTT. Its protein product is CASSINPTQPQHF.

The CDR3: CASSAGLGETQYF. CDR3 nucleotide sequence: TGTGCCAGCAGCGCCGGCCTGGGCGAGACCCAGTACTTC. This chain joins TRBV7-6 and TRBJ2-5; no reliable D call. Trimming removed 5 bases from V and 5 bases from J, with 12 bases in between. The CDR3 is 13 residues long. The germline V gene encodes CDR1 SGHVS and CDR2 FNYEAQ.

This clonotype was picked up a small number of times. The CDR3: CSAEGPSLEAFF. CDR3 coding DNA: TGCAGCGCAGAAGGCCCCAGTTTAGAAGCTTTCTTT. The genes are TRBV29-1 and TRBJ1-1; no definite D call. Looked up from germline, CDR1 is SQVTM and CDR2 is ANQGSEA. The CDR3 has 12 residues. Trimming stripped 7 bases from V and 8 bases from J, with 17 bases between.

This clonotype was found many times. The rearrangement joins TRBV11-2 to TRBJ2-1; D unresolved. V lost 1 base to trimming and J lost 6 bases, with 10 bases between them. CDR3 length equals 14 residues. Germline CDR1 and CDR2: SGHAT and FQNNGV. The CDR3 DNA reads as TGTGCCAGCAGCTTAGTGGGAATCGGCAATGAGCAGTTCTTC. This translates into CASSLVGIGNEQFF.

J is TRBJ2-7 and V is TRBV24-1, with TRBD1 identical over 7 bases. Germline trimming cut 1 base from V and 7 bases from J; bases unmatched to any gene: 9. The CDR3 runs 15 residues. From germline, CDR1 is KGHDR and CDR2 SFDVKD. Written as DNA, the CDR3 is TGTGCCACCAGTGATTTTACACAGGGGCCGGGGGAGCAGTACTTC. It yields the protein CATSDFTQGPGEQYF.

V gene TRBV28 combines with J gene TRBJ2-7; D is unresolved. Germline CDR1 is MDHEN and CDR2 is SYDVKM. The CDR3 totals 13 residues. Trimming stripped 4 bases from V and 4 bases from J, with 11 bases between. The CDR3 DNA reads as TGTGCCAGCAGTTCACTATACTCGTACGAGCAGTACTTC. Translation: CASSSLYSYEQYF.

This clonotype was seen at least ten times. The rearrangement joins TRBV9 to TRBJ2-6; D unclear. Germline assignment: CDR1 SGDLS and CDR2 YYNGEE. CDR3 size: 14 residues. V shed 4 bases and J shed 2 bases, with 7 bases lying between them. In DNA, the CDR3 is TGTGCCAGCAGCTACCGTGCTGGGGCCAACGTCCTGACTTTC. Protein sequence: CASSYRAGANVLTF.

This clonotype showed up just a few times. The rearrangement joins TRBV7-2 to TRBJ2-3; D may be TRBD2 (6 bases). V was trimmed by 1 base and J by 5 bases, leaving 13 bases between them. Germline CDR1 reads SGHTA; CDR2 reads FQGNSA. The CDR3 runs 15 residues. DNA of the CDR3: TGTGCCAGCAGCTTAGGTGGGAGGCATAAAGATACGCAGTATTTT. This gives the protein CASSLGGRHKDTQYF.

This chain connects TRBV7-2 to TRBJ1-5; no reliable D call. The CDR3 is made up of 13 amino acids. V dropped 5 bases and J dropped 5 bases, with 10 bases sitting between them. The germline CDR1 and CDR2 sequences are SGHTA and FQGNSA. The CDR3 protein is CASSPGIYQPQHF. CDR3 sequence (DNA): TGTGCCAGCAGCCCCGGGATATATCAGCCCCAGCATTTT.

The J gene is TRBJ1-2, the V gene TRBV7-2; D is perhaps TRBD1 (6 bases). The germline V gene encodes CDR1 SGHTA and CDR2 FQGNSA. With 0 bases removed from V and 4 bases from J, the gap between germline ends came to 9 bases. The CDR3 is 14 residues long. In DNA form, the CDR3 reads TGTGCCAGCAGCTTAGCCTTGGACAGCTATGGCTACACCTTC. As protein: CASSLALDSYGYTF.

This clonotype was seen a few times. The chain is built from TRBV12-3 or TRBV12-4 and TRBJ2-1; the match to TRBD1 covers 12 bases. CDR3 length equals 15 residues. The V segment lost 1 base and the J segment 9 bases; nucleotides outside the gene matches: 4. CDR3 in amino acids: CASSLGGTGGGEQFF. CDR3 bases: TGTGCCAGCAGTTTAGGTGGGACAGGGGGCGGTGAGCAGTTCTTC.

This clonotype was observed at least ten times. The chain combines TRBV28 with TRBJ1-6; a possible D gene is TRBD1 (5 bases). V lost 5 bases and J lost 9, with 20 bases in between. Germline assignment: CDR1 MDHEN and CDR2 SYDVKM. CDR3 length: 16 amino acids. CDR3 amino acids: CASSPPADTIISPLHF. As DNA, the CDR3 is TGTGCCAGCAGTCCCCCGGCGGACACCATAATTTCACCCCTCCACTTT.

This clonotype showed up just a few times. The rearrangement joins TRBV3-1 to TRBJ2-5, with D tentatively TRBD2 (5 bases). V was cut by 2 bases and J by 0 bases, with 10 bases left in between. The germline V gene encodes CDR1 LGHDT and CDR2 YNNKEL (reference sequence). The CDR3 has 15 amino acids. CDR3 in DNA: TGTGCCAGCAGCCAACCCCTAGCCTACCAAGAGACCCAGTACTTC. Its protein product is CASSQPLAYQETQYF.

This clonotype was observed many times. CDR3 nucleotide sequence: TGTGCCAGTAGTGATCCTCCTGGTGGTGACCTTTATGGCTACACCTTC. Protein product: CASSDPPGGDLYGYTF. The chain couples TRBV19 to TRBJ1-2; D unclear. Germline CDR1 LNHDA, CDR2 SQIVND (reference sequence). V lost 5 bases and J 5 bases, leaving 21 bases between the germline ends. This CDR3 comprises 16 residues.

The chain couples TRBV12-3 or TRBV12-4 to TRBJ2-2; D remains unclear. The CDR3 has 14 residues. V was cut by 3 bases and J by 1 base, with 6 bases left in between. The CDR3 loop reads CASSFSENTGELFF. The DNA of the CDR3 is TGTGCCAGCAGTTTTTCGGAGAACACCGGGGAGCTGTTTTTT.

CDR3 nucleotide sequence: TGTGCCAGCAGCCAAGGCCCGTTTTCAGATGAGCAGTTCTTC. Its translation is CASSQGPFSDEQFF. This chain uses TRBV3-1 with TRBJ2-1, with D hard to call. The CDR3 sequence is 14 residues long. CDR1 and CDR2 (germline): LGHDT, YNNKEL (reference sequence). Trimming shortened V by 1 base and J by 8 bases, and 12 bases separated the two germline ends.

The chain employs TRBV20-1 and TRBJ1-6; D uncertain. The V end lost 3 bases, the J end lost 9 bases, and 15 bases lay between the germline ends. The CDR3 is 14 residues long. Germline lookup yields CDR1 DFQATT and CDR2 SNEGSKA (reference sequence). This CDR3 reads CSASARLGGSPLHF. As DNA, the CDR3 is TGCAGTGCTAGCGCCCGCTTGGGCGGTTCACCCCTCCACTTT.

CDR3 loop: CAISPRQDYNEQFF. The CDR3 coding sequence is TGTGCCATCAGTCCCCGACAGGATTACAATGAGCAGTTCTTC. This sequence joins TRBV10-3 and TRBJ2-1; D is possibly TRBD1 (6 bases). This CDR3 is built from 14 residues. Germline CDR1 ENHRY, CDR2 SYGVKD. V was pared by 5 bases and J by 4 bases, with 12 bases between.